The 32 T cell receptor beta chains reported below all come from one sample, sequenced in a study of T cells in Graves' hyperthyroidism and ophthalmopathy. What was amplified from RNA transcripts were TCR beta CDR3 regions. First-round RT-PCR of the TCR CDR3 relied on the HTBI primer set. One entry per CDR3 protein, called by TCRdb with MiXCR from the multiplex PCR reads. The data contain under 450,000 distinct CDR3 sequences, roughly 13% of them singletons. The sample was blood. Source of these receptors: a man aged 25-40 years with Graves' hyperthyroidism that later progressed to Graves' ophthalmopathy.

This clonotype was detected only a few times. The chain combines TRBV7-9 with TRBJ2-1; D is undetermined. The CDR3 loop spans 12 amino acids. Per the germline V gene, CDR1 is SEHNR and CDR2 is FQNEAQ (reference sequence). Trimming cost V 3 bases and J 12 bases, with 12 bases left between them. CDR3 in amino acids: CASSLSATGQFF. The CDR3 coding sequence is TGTGCCAGCAGCTTGTCTGCCACGGGGCAGTTCTTC. Drawing the rest from reference TRBV7-9 and TRBJ2-1, the complete variable domain is DTGVSQNPRHKITKRGQNVTFRCDPISEHNRLYWYRQTLGQGPEFLTYFQNEAQLEKSRLLSDRFSAERPKGSFSTLEIQRTEQGDSAMYLCASSLSATGQFFGPGTRLTVL.

Notes on this clonotype: One end of the junction fails to match germline, which may point to a read error. The chain joins TRBV24-1 to TRBJ2-3; D is tentatively TRBD1 or TRBD2 (6 bases each). Germline V gene data show CDR1 as KGHDR and CDR2 as SFDVKD. This CDR3 has 17 amino acids. The CDR3 here is CATSDGGQPTSTDMQYF. The CDR3 coding sequence is TGTGCCACCAGTGACGGTGGACAGCCCACTAGCACAGATATGCAGTATTTT.

Remarks on this clonotype: A much larger clone sits a single nucleotide away, making a read error possible. This rearrangement joins TRBV28 to TRBJ2-2; TRBD1 matches 8 bases. Germline CDR1 is MDHEN and CDR2 is SYDVKM. This CDR3 contains 15 residues. CDR3 residues: CASSFNRGDTGGLFF. Here the CDR3 DNA reads TGTGCCAGCAGTTTTAACAGGGGGGACACCGGGGGGCTGTTTTTT.

Ten or more counts support this clonotype. The chain carries TRBV5-1 and TRBJ1-5; D is undetermined. The V end lost 4 bases, the J end lost 6 bases, and 14 bases lay between the germline ends. CDR3 length: 14 residues. Germline V gene lookup returns CDR1 SGHRS and CDR2 YFSETQ. CDR3 DNA: TGCGCCAGCAGCGAGGACCCGTCCACTCAGCCCCAGCATTTT. Residues: CASSEDPSTQPQHF. Looking up the rest from reference TRBV5-1 and TRBJ1-5 gives the full variable domain: KAGVTQTPRYLIKTRGQQVTLSCSPISGHRSVSWYQQTPGQGLQFLFEYFSETQRNKGNFPGRFSGRQFSNSRSEMNVSTLELGDSALYLCASSEDPSTQPQHFGDGTRLSIL.

The chain carries TRBV6-5 and TRBJ2-1; D not resolved. The germline V and J ends were trimmed by 0 bases and 6 bases, with 12 bases remaining between them. This CDR3 is 15 amino acids long. CDR1 MNHEY and CDR2 SVGAGI come from the germline V gene. The CDR3 DNA follows: TGTGCCAGCAGTTACTCGTCGGCAGGTCCCAATGAGCAGTTCTTC. It is translated as CASSYSSAGPNEQFF.

This clonotype was picked up a small number of times. The rearrangement links TRBV7-3 to TRBJ1-6; 7 nucleotides match TRBD1. The CDR3 sequence is 14 residues long. Germline-derived CDR1 and CDR2 are SGHTA and FQGTGA. V shed 5 bases and J 7 bases; nucleotides not matched to a gene: 5. DNA of the CDR3: TGTGCCAGCAGCCGACAGGGCCGGAATTCACCCCTCCACTTT. It is translated as CASSRQGRNSPLHF.

This clonotype was seen at least ten times. The gene calls are TRBV28 and TRBJ2-5; 8 bases fit TRBD1. V was clipped by 7 bases and J by 7 bases; unmatched bases: 11. This CDR3 has 14 residues. The germline V gene encodes CDR1 MDHEN and CDR2 SYDVKM. Here the CDR3 reads CASTGQGNRATQYF. CDR3 sequence (DNA): TGTGCCAGCACCGGACAGGGTAATAGGGCGACCCAGTACTTC. Drawing the rest from reference TRBV28 and TRBJ2-5, the complete variable domain is DVKVTQSSRYLVKRTGEKVFLECVQDMDHENMFWYRQDPGLGLRLIYFSYDVKMKEKGDIPEGYSVSREKKERFSLILESASTNQTSMYLCASTGQGNRATQYFGPGTRLLVL.

In its sample, this clonotype was seen once. The chain carries TRBV29-1 and TRBJ2-7; 8 positions match TRBD1. The CDR3 contains 15 residues. V gave up 2 bases and J gave up 2 bases; unmatched junction bases: 8. The germline V gene has CDR1 SQVTM and CDR2 ANQGSEA. CDR3 protein: CSVEHLVTGAYEQYF. In nucleotides, the CDR3 is TGCAGCGTTGAACATCTCGTGACAGGGGCCTACGAGCAGTACTTC.

A few counts support this clonotype. V gene TRBV7-2 combines with J gene TRBJ2-5; possibly TRBD2 for D (7 bases). CDR3 length: 16 amino acids. Looked up from germline, CDR1 is SGHTA and CDR2 is FQGNSA. Deletions cut 5 bases from V and 4 bases from J, with 20 bases between. CDR3 sequence reads: CASSPMGGGRGETQYF. CDR3 bases: TGTGCCAGCAGCCCGATGGGGGGGGGGCGGGGAGAGACCCAGTACTTC.

The chain is built from TRBV14 and TRBJ2-3; the D gene is possibly TRBD1 (5 bases). V was shortened by 0 bases and J by 6 bases, with 10 bases between the two germline ends. The CDR3 totals 14 residues. Germline CDR1 is SGHDN and CDR2 is FVKESK. CDR3 nucleotides: TGTGCCAGCAGCCAAGAGGGGCCTGATGATACGCAGTATTTT. The encoded protein is CASSQEGPDDTQYF.

This clonotype occurred a few times. J is TRBJ2-7 and V is TRBV4-2; 8 nucleotides align to TRBD2. Trimming removed 1 base from V and 4 bases from J; junction bases left unmatched: 6. CDR3 size: 15 residues. Germline V gene data show CDR1 as LGHNA and CDR2 as YNFKEQ. This CDR3 reads CASSQGTGGPYEQYF. The CDR3 DNA reads TGTGCCAGCAGCCAAGGAACGGGGGGGCCGTACGAGCAGTACTTC.

The chain joins TRBV7-2 to TRBJ2-7; D may be TRBD1 or TRBD2 (6 bases each). The CDR3 is 14 residues long. The ends were cut back, 5 bases at V and 6 bases at J, with 17 bases in the middle. CDR1 is SGHTA, CDR2 FQGNSA, per germline. CDR3 sequence reads: CASSPRGASSEQYF. The CDR3 DNA sequence: TGTGCCAGCAGCCCTAGGGGGGCTAGCTCCGAGCAGTACTTC.

This clonotype was observed many times. This chain uses TRBV11-3 with TRBJ2-1, with 9 bases fitting TRBD2. CDR1 SGHNT and CDR2 YENEEA come from the germline V gene. J gave up 4 bases and V 5 bases, and 6 bases lay outside the gene matches. The CDR3 has 15 amino acids. The chain's CDR3 is CASSATSGGYNEQFF. In DNA form, the CDR3 reads TGTGCCAGCAGCGCGACTAGCGGAGGATACAATGAGCAGTTCTTC.

This clonotype was counted many times. This rearrangement joins TRBV20-1 to TRBJ1-5; 7 bases align to TRBD1. This CDR3 is built from 14 residues. The ends lost 6 bases at V and 1 base at J; junction bases unmatched: 6. The V gene's germline CDR1 is DFQATT and CDR2 SNEGSKA (reference sequence). The CDR3 coding sequence is TGCAGTGCAGCGGGACAGTCCAGCAATCAGCCCCAGCATTTT. This translates into CSAAGQSSNQPQHF.

Regarding this clonotype: This may stem from a read error, because a much larger clone lies one nucleotide away. The rearrangement links TRBV11-1 to TRBJ1-1; a possible D gene is TRBD1 (5 bases). The CDR3 totals 15 residues. Germline V gene lookup returns CDR1 SGHAT and CDR2 FQDESV (reference sequence). DNA of the CDR3: TGTGTCAGCAGAATAGAAGGGGTAAGAGGGACTGAAGCTTTCTTT. This codes for CVSRIEGVRGTEAFF.

This clonotype showed up many times. The V and J genes are TRBV6-2 or TRBV6-3 and TRBJ1-2, with D possibly matching TRBD1 (6 bases). Germline values: CDR1 MNHEY, CDR2 SVGEGT. The V end lost 2 bases, the J end lost 4 bases, and 8 bases lay between the germline ends. This CDR3 contains 13 residues. CDR3 protein: CASSYQGTYGYTF. The CDR3 DNA reads TGTGCCAGCAGTTACCAGGGGACCTATGGCTACACCTTC.

This clonotype was recorded at least ten times. CDR3 sequence (DNA): TGCAGTGCTCTCTTAGCGGGGGGCCACGAGCAGTACTTC. This gives the protein CSALLAGGHEQYF. The chain uses TRBV20-1 and TRBJ2-7, with 10 bases identical to TRBD2. The germline CDR1 and CDR2 sequences are DFQATT and SNEGSKA (reference sequence). The CDR3 runs 13 residues. V was pared by 5 bases and J by 5 bases, with 6 bases of the junction left unmatched.

This clonotype was recorded many times. The chain employs TRBV28 and TRBJ1-4; TRBD1 aligns across 7 bases. CDR3 length: 16 amino acids. After removal of 2 bases from V and 4 bases from J, the junction contained 7 bases not matched to a gene. Germline CDR1 is MDHEN and CDR2 is SYDVKM. The CDR3: CASSLIRTGLNEKLFF. The CDR3 DNA reads as TGTGCCAGCAGTTTAATTAGGACAGGCCTTAATGAAAAACTGTTTTTT.

The gene calls are TRBV27 and TRBJ2-7; 9 positions match TRBD2. Germline V gene sequence: CDR1 MNHEY, CDR2 SMNVEV (reference sequence). J was trimmed by 4 bases and V by 6 bases; bases with no gene match: 4. This CDR3 is 13 amino acids long. CDR3 nucleotides: TGTGCCAGCAGGCCCAGCGGGGGGTACGAGCAGTACTTC. As protein: CASRPSGGYEQYF.

This clonotype occurred a few times. The J gene is TRBJ1-4, the V gene TRBV10-2; TRBD1 might be the D (6 bases). Germline V CDR1 and CDR2: WSHSY, SAAADI. This CDR3 region has 15 residues. V lost 3 bases to trimming and J lost 0 bases, with 8 bases between them. Written as DNA, the CDR3 is TGCGCCAGCAGTGAAAGGACAGCAACTAATGAAAAACTGTTTTTT. It encodes CASSERTATNEKLFF.

This clonotype was observed many times. CDR3 region: CASILDRNQPQHF. The CDR3, as DNA: TGTGCCAGCATTCTGGACAGAAATCAGCCCCAGCATTTT. The chain employs TRBV28 and TRBJ1-5, with a possible D match to TRBD1 (6 bases). The CDR3 consists of 13 residues. In germline, CDR1 is MDHEN, CDR2 SYDVKM. The ends were cut back, 7 bases at V and 4 bases at J, with 11 bases in the middle.

This chain links TRBV6-2 or TRBV6-3 with TRBJ2-5; D unclear. The V gene's germline CDR1 is MNHEY and CDR2 SVGEGT. The CDR3 runs to 11 residues. The V gene lost 6 bases and the J gene lost 5 bases, with 7 bases spanning the gap. The CDR3 protein is CASSQPETQYF. DNA for the CDR3: TGTGCCAGCAGCCAGCCGGAGACCCAGTACTTC.

Ten or more counts support this clonotype. The chain recombines TRBV29-1 with TRBJ1-1, with TRBD1 matching over 10 bases. The CDR3 runs 17 residues. V lost 3 bases, J lost 1 base, and 11 bases stayed unmatched. Germline CDR1 reads SQVTM; CDR2 reads ANQGSEA. The CDR3 is CSVDAPGTGDWNTEAFF. DNA of the CDR3: TGCAGCGTTGATGCCCCCGGGACAGGGGATTGGAACACTGAAGCTTTCTTT.

This clonotype came up many times. This chain links TRBV19 with TRBJ1-5, with 8 bases that match TRBD1. V lost 7 bases to trimming and J lost 0 bases; unmatched junction nucleotides: 5. Germline CDR1 reads LNHDA; CDR2 reads SQIVND (reference sequence). CDR3 length equals 15 residues. The CDR3 spells CASTQGADSNQPQHF. CDR3 sequence (DNA): TGTGCCAGTACCCAGGGGGCCGATAGCAATCAGCCCCAGCATTTT.

Many counts were recorded for this clonotype. V gene TRBV20-1 combines with J gene TRBJ1-1, with D possibly TRBD1 on 6 matching bases. Germline V gene data show CDR1 as DFQATT and CDR2 as SNEGSKA (reference sequence). V lost 3 bases, J lost 1 base, and 15 bases lay in between. The CDR3 is 15 amino acids. The CDR3 DNA sequence: TGCAGTGCTAGGAGAAGGGGGGGGCGGAACACTGAAGCTTTCTTT. Translation: CSARRRGGRNTEAFF.

The chain links TRBV19 to TRBJ1-5; TRBD1 aligns across 8 bases. The CDR3 is made up of 16 amino acids. The germline V gene has CDR1 LNHDA and CDR2 SQIVND (reference sequence). V was clipped by 7 bases and J by 3 bases; unmatched bases: 11. This chain's CDR3 is CASNPETGVFNQPQHF. In DNA form, the CDR3 reads TGTGCCAGTAATCCTGAGACAGGGGTATTCAATCAGCCCCAGCATTTT.

This clonotype came up many times. This chain uses TRBV29-1 with TRBJ1-5, with 7 bases fitting TRBD1. V lost 7 bases to trimming and J lost 0 bases; unmatched junction nucleotides: 6. The length of the CDR3 is 14 residues. The germline V gene encodes CDR1 SQVTM and CDR2 ANQGSEA. In nucleotides, the CDR3 is TGCAGCGCCCTCACAGGGGATAGCAATCAGCCCCAGCATTTT. As protein: CSALTGDSNQPQHF.

The chain uses TRBV6-1 and TRBJ2-6; possible D gene TRBD1, 6 bases. CDR1 and CDR2 (germline): MNHNS, SASEGT. Trimming took off 7 bases at V and 0 bases at J, with 13 bases between the two ends. The CDR3 is 16 residues long. CDR3 in amino acids: CASKMRGFSGANVLTF. In DNA form, the CDR3 reads TGTGCCAGCAAAATGAGGGGGTTCTCTGGGGCCAACGTCCTGACTTTC.

In this sample, this clonotype turned up a few times. The chain employs TRBV11-3 and TRBJ2-1; 12 bases are shared with TRBD1. V trimming: 4 bases; J trimming: 8 bases; junction bases outside the gene matches: 6. Germline V gene sequence: CDR1 SGHNT, CDR2 YENEEA. The CDR3 totals 15 residues. The DNA of the CDR3 is TGTGCCAGCAGCTCCCGGGACAGGGGGCGGTATGAGCAGTTCTTC. Its protein is CASSSRDRGRYEQFF.

This clonotype was counted only a few times. The rearrangement uses TRBV5-1 and TRBJ2-1, with 7 bases that match TRBD1. This CDR3 region has 12 residues. The V segment lost 2 bases and the J segment 13 bases; nucleotides outside the gene matches: 6. Germline CDR1 SGHRS, CDR2 YFSETQ. The CDR3, as DNA: TGCGCCAGCAGCTTCGACAGGGCGAATCAGTTCTTC. Protein: CASSFDRANQFF. The full variable domain, in which reference TRBV5-1 and TRBJ2-1 provide the parts outside the CDR3, is KAGVTQTPRYLIKTRGQQVTLSCSPISGHRSVSWYQQTPGQGLQFLFEYFSETQRNKGNFPGRFSGRQFSNSRSEMNVSTLELGDSALYLCASSFDRANQFFGPGTRLTVL.

This clonotype was counted a few times. The V gene is TRBV7-9, the J gene TRBJ1-1, with 7 bases fitting TRBD1. Germline assignment: CDR1 SEHNR and CDR2 FQNEAQ (reference sequence). Germline trimming cut 5 bases from V and 5 bases from J; bases unmatched to any gene: 17. CDR3 length: 17 amino acids. The CDR3 sequence is CASSGLQTGRRWTEAFF. As DNA, the CDR3 is TGTGCCAGCAGCGGCCTCCAGACAGGGAGGCGGTGGACTGAAGCTTTCTTT. The whole variable domain, filled in from reference TRBV7-9 and TRBJ1-1, reads DTGVSQNPRHKITKRGQNVTFRCDPISEHNRLYWYRQTLGQGPEFLTYFQNEAQLEKSRLLSDRFSAERPKGSFSTLEIQRTEQGDSAMYLCASSGLQTGRRWTEAFFGQGTRLTVV.

The rearrangement joins TRBV18 to TRBJ2-1, with 13 bases lining up with TRBD2. With V trimmed by 4 bases and J by 8 bases, 8 bases remained unmatched. This CDR3 contains 16 residues. Germline lookup yields CDR1 KGHSH and CDR2 LQKENI. CDR3 sequence reads: CASSHPGTSGVHEQFF. Written as DNA, the CDR3 is TGTGCCAGCTCACACCCCGGGACTAGCGGGGTCCATGAGCAGTTCTTC.